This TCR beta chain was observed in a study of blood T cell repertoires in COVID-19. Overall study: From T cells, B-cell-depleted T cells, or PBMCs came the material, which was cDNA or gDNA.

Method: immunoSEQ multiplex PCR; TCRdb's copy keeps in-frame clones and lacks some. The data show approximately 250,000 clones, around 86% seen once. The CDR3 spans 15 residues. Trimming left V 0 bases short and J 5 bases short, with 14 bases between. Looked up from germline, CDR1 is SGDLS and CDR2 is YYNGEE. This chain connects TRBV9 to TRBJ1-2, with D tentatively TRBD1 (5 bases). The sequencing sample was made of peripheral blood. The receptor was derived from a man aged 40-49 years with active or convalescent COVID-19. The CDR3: CASSVDTGDVYGYTF. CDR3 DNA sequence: TGTGCCAGCAGCGTAGACACAGGCGACGTGTATGGCTACACCTTC.